The T cell receptor (beta chain) described here comes from a study of CD8 T cells in Susac syndrome. The study sequenced TCR beta in blood CD8+ and CD4+ T cells. Healthy donors, matched for age and sex, constituted the control group. Turning to this clonotype: Its target is unknown.

cDNA came from around 0.5 to 1 ug RNA primed by random hexamers. Multiplex PCR with immunoSEQ amplified the TCR beta CDR3 across 54 Vbeta and 13 Jbeta. A single record per CDR3 protein comes from TCRdb applying MiXCR to the immunoSEQ multiplex PCR reads. The data contain roughly 28,000 distinct CDR3 sequences, about 95% of them singletons. V was shortened by 3 bases and J by 4 bases, with 12 bases between the two germline ends. Looked up from germline, CDR1 is LGHNA and CDR2 is YSLEER. This CDR3 has 15 residues. Study-level points and caveats: The study's TCR sequencing and HLA analysis drew on a certain number of individuals. That number was acknowledged as relatively small.

The V and J genes are TRBV4-3 and TRBJ2-2; D is possibly TRBD2 (5 bases). The TCR sequence derives from a human donor in good health. The sequenced material came from CD8+ T cells from PBMCs. In nucleotides, the CDR3 is TGCGCCAGCAGCCACGTTAGCGAAACCACCGGGGAGCTGTTTTTT. It specifies CASSHVSETTGELFF.